One and the same sample provided the 3 T cell receptor beta chains below, sequenced in a study of blood T cell repertoires in COVID-19. Generated by immunoSEQ multiplex PCR, the TCRdb table keeps only in-frame clones and is missing some. Of approximately 150,000 clones in the sample, around 80% were seen once. Sequenced: PBMCs or T cells enriched from blood (not recorded which). Receptors originate from a man aged 35 to 55 with acute COVID-19.

This clone was picked up one time. The chain carries TRBV27 and TRBJ2-1; tentatively, D is TRBD2 (6 bases). The germline V gene encodes CDR1 MNHEY and CDR2 SMNVEV (reference sequence). The CDR3 is 13 residues long. Between the trimmed V and J ends, which lost 5 bases and 4 bases, there was a span of 9 bases. DNA of the CDR3: TGTGCCAGCAGTCCCCGGGGGTACAATGAGCAGTTCTTC. Translated: CASSPRGYNEQFF.

The chain uses TRBV11-3 and TRBJ2-1, with a tentative D call TRBD2 (6 bases). V was clipped by 0 bases and J by 3 bases, with 9 bases between them. Germline CDR1 and CDR2: SGHNT and YENEEA. The CDR3 is 15 residues long. The CDR3 sequence: CASSLEGTGYNEQFF. CDR3 bases: TGTGCCAGCAGCTTAGAAGGGACTGGCTACAATGAGCAGTTCTTC.

This clone was detected only a few times. The rearrangement joins TRBV28 to TRBJ1-6; 7 nucleotides align to TRBD1. The V gene end was trimmed by 7 bases and the J gene end by 6 bases; junction bases not matched to a gene: 3. Germline lookup yields CDR1 MDHEN and CDR2 SYDVKM. This CDR3 spans 13 amino acids. CDR3 in DNA: TGTGCCAGCAACAGGGGCTTTAATTCACCCCTCCACTTT. Amino acids: CASNRGFNSPLHF.